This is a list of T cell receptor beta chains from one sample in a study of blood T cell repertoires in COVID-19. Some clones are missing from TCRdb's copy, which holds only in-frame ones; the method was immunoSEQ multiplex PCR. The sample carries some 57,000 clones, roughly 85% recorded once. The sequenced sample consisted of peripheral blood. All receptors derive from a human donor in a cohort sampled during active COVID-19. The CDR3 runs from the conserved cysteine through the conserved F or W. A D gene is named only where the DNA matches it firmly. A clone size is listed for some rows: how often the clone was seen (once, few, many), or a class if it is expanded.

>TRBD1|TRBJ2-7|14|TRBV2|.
TGTGCCAGCAGAGAACAGGGGGGCTCCTACGAGCAGTACTTC
CASREQGGSYEQYF
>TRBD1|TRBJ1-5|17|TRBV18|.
TGTGCCAGCTCAGATGGGACAGCCTCTTCCCGCAATCAGCCCCAGCATTTT
CASSDGTASSRNQPQHF
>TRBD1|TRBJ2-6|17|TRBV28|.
TGTGCCAGCAGTTCCGGGACAGGAAACTCTGGGGCCAACGTCCTGACTTTC
CASSSGTGNSGANVLTF
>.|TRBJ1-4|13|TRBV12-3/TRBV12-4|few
TGTGCCAGCAGTTTTAGGTCAGGGGAAAAACTGTTTTTT
CASSFRSGEKLFF
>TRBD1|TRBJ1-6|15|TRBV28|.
TGTGCCAGCAGTTTGAGGGACAGGGTCGGATCACCCCTCCACTTT
CASSLRDRVGSPLHF
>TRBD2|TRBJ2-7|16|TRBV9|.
TGTGCCAGCAGCGTAGGTAGCGGGAGGGATAACTACGAGCAGTACTTC
CASSVGSGRDNYEQYF
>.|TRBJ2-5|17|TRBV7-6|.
TGTGCCAGCAGCTTAGCGCGTGCGGGAAGTCTACAAGAGACCCAGTACTTC
CASSLARAGSLQETQYF
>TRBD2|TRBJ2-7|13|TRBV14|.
TGTGCCAGCAGGACTAGCGGGACCTACGAGCAGTACTTC
CASRTSGTYEQYF
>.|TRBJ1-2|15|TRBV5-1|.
TGCGCCAGCAGCTTGATGGTGTCAGCCACCGGGGGCTACACCTTC
CASSLMVSATGGYTF
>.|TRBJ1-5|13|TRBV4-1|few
TGCGCCAGCAGCCAGGACAGAAATCAGCCCCAGCATTTT
CASSQDRNQPQHF
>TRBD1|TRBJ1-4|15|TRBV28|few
TGTGCCAGCAGCCCCCATTCCGGACAGGGGAAAAAACTGTTTTTT
CASSPHSGQGKKLFF
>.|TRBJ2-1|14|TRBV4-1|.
TGCGCCAGCAGCCGAGCCCACCCCAACAATGAGCAGTTCTTC
CASSRAHPNNEQFF